This TCR beta chain was identified in a study of T cell repertoires in cytomegalovirus infection. Study context: The authors relied on CMV epitopes, both recently identified HLA-C-restricted and well-studied HLA-B-restricted. Public TCR beta signatures were indicative of both CMV infection and a matching HLA type. Whole-study findings and limits: Dominant in the ex vivo response were TCR beta clonotypes restricted by HLA-C and specific for CMV.

A single record per CDR3 protein comes from TCRdb applying MiXCR to the reads. The repertoire holds tens of thousands of distinct CDR3 sequences, around 21% seen once, with around 72% in the top ten. The germline V and J ends were trimmed by 0 bases and 0 bases, with 6 bases remaining between them. The CDR3 consists of 14 residues. The germline V gene encodes CDR1 ENHRY and CDR2 SYGVKD. Remarks on this clonotype: Its matching antigen is unknown.

This receptor was taken from a human donor in good health (CMV status not recorded). Some clones in this sample may be carry-over from other donors' samples. The material was CD8+ T cells from cultured PBMCs, obtained from culture after CMV antigen stimulation. The V and J genes are TRBV10-3 and TRBJ2-7, with D uncertain. The CDR3 DNA reads TGTGCCATCAGTGAGTCGGCAGGCTCCTACGAGCAGTACTTC. Amino acid sequence: CAISESAGSYEQYF.